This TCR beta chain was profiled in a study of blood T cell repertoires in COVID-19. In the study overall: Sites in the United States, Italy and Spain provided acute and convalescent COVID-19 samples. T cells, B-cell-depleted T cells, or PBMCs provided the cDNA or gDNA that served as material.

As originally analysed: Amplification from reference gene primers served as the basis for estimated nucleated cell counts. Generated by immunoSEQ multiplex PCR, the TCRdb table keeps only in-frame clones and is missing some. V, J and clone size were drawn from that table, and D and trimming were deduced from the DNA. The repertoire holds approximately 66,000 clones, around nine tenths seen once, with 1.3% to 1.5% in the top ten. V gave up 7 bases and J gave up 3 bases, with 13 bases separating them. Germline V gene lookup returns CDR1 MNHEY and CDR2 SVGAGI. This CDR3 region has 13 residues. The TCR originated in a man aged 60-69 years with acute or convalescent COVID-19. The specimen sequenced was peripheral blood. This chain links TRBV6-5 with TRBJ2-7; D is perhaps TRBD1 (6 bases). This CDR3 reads CASTRNRDYEQYF. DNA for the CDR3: TGTGCCAGCACGCGGAACAGGGACTACGAGCAGTACTTC.